Sequencing of this T cell receptor beta chain was carried out in a study of blood T cell repertoires in COVID-19. In the study overall: Some COVID-19 samples were acute and others convalescent; all came from the United States, Italy and Spain.

V lost 7 bases to trimming and J lost 3 bases; unmatched junction nucleotides: 6. Per germline, CDR1 KGHDR and CDR2 SFDVKD. There are 15 residues in the CDR3. Using immunoSEQ multiplex PCR, the repertoire was profiled, and TCRdb retains in-frame clones only, with some absent. Of fewer than 200,000 clones detected, 70% to 90% appear once; the ten largest clones hold less than 25%. The rearrangement joins TRBV24-1 to TRBJ2-2; 8 bases are shared with TRBD2. This receptor was obtained from a man between 65 and 79 years old with active or convalescent COVID-19. Sequenced material: peripheral blood. Here the CDR3 DNA reads TGTGCCACCAGATCCGGGAGGGGGGACACCGGGGAGCTGTTTTTT. It yields the protein CATRSGRGDTGELFF.